These 14 T cell receptor beta chains were sequenced from one sample in a study of shared clonotypes between healthy human individuals. TCRdb's copy holds only in-frame clones and misses some; the assay was immunoSEQ multiplex PCR. The sample has about 2.4 million clones, approximately 94% seen once. Sample: naive CD4+ T cells sorted from blood. Subset noted: CD45RA+ positively selected. The receptors shown here come from a man aged 18 to 29 in good health.

This sequence joins TRBV9 and TRBJ1-6; D unclear. Trimming took off 3 bases at V and 4 bases at J, with 11 bases between the two ends. The CDR3 length is 15 residues. The germline V gene has CDR1 SGDLS and CDR2 YYNGEE. CDR3 sequence: CASSGGGGYNSPLHF. CDR3 bases: TGTGCCAGCAGCGGCGGAGGTGGGTATAATTCACCCCTCCACTTT.

The V call is TRBV30, the J call TRBJ2-7; D uncertain. Germline-derived CDR1 and CDR2 are GTSNPN and SVGIG (reference sequence). Trimming took off 1 base at V and 2 bases at J, with 9 bases between the two ends. The length of the CDR3 is 13 residues. The CDR3 region has the DNA TGTGCCTGGAGTGCCGCGAAAACCTACGAGCAGTACTTC. It specifies CAWSAAKTYEQYF.

The chain is built from TRBV6-1 and TRBJ1-2; TRBD1 matches 7 bases. The CDR3 is 14 amino acids. Germline assignment: CDR1 MNHNS and CDR2 SASEGT. V was pared by 5 bases and J by 8 bases, with 11 bases of the junction left unmatched. In nucleotides, the CDR3 is TGTGCCAGCAGTACACAGGGGATGCAGGGAGGCTACACCTTC. Its protein is CASSTQGMQGGYTF.

V and J are TRBV6-5 and TRBJ2-3; 11 positions match TRBD2. The CDR3 extends over 15 amino acids. Germline CDR1 MNHEY, CDR2 SVGAGI. With 4 bases clipped from V and 5 bases from J, the junction kept 5 bases outside the gene matches. CDR3 in DNA: TGTGCCAGCAGTTTAGCGGGGGGGCAGGTAGATACGCAGTATTTT. Protein product: CASSLAGGQVDTQYF.

A single count supports this clone. The chain links TRBV29-1 to TRBJ2-7; no definite D call. Germline V gives CDR1 SQVTM, CDR2 ANQGSEA. The CDR3 extends over 13 amino acids. V was pared by 3 bases and J by 3 bases, with 12 bases between. The CDR3 sequence is CSVETGVNYEQYF. The CDR3 DNA reads as TGCAGCGTTGAGACCGGTGTTAACTACGAGCAGTACTTC.

The gene calls are TRBV10-2 and TRBJ2-1; 10 nucleotides align to TRBD2. The CDR3 extends over 14 amino acids. The V gene end was trimmed by 5 bases and the J gene end by 10 bases; junction bases not matched to a gene: 8. Germline V lookup: CDR1 WSHSY, CDR2 SAAADI. Here the CDR3 reads CASSRSGRGGEQFF. CDR3 DNA sequence: TGCGCCAGCAGTAGGAGCGGGAGGGGAGGGGAGCAGTTCTTC.

The rearrangement links TRBV7-9 to TRBJ2-7; 9 nucleotides agree with TRBD1. The V and J ends lost 5 bases and 5 bases, in that order; junction bases with no gene match: 10. CDR1 is SEHNR and CDR2 is FQNEAQ in the germline V gene (reference sequence). The CDR3 consists of 15 residues. The CDR3 loop is CASSGPGQGNHEQYF. In nucleotides, the CDR3 is TGTGCCAGCAGCGGGCCGGGACAGGGTAACCACGAGCAGTACTTC.

The rearrangement links TRBV5-1 to TRBJ2-1; 8 bases fit TRBD2. V was pared by 1 base and J by 8 bases, with 8 bases of the junction left unmatched. The CDR3 spans 15 residues. Germline V gene data show CDR1 as SGHRS and CDR2 as YFSETQ. CDR3 in DNA: TGCGCCAGCAGCTTGAGGAGCGGGAGCTTGGATGAGCAGTTCTTC. Amino acids: CASSLRSGSLDEQFF.

The chain recombines TRBV6-5 with TRBJ2-1; D uncertain. This CDR3 comprises 15 residues. CDR1 is MNHEY and CDR2 is SVGAGI in the germline V gene. V lost 6 bases, J lost 3 bases, and 15 bases lay in between. CDR3 sequence (DNA): TGTGCCAGCAGCCACCCCCCCCCGGACTACAATGAGCAGTTCTTC. Protein product: CASSHPPPDYNEQFF.

This chain links TRBV7-2 with TRBJ1-2, with D possibly being TRBD1 (5 bases). Trimming removed 5 bases from V and 6 bases from J, with 22 bases in between. Germline V gene data show CDR1 as SGHTA and CDR2 as FQGNSA. The CDR3 length is 16 residues. The CDR3 DNA reads TGTGCCAGCAGCCCACAGCCGACAGAACGAGGCGATGGCTACACCTTC. Translating it yields CASSPQPTERGDGYTF.

V usage is TRBV10-3 and J usage is TRBJ2-7, with 8 bases matching TRBD1. Trimming removed 10 bases from V and 1 base from J; junction bases left unmatched: 6. Germline CDR1 reads ENHRY; CDR2 reads SYGVKD. The CDR3 is 13 amino acids. Written as DNA, the CDR3 is TGTGCCAGCCGGGGACAGGTTTCCTACGAGCAGTACTTC. Protein sequence: CASRGQVSYEQYF.

V and J are TRBV5-6 and TRBJ1-1, with TRBD1 as a possible D gene (5 bases). The CDR3 is made up of 16 amino acids. V shed 0 bases and J shed 4 bases, with 16 bases lying between them. Germline lookup yields CDR1 SGHDT and CDR2 YYEEEE. The CDR3 DNA is TGTGCCAGCAGCTTGGCCGGGGGTCGGTCGGGCACTGAAGCTTTCTTT. As protein: CASSLAGGRSGTEAFF. Drawing the rest from reference TRBV5-6 and TRBJ1-1, the complete variable domain is DAGVTQSPTHLIKTRGQQVTLRCSPKSGHDTVSWYQQALGQGPQFIFQYYEEEERQRGNFPDRFSGHQFPNYSSELNVNALLLGDSALYLCASSLAGGRSGTEAFFGQGTRLTVV.

The V and J genes are TRBV16 and TRBJ2-3, with 8 bases that match TRBD1. Per germline, CDR1 KGHSY and CDR2 FQNENV. The CDR3 loop spans 14 amino acids. With 5 bases clipped from V and 5 bases from J, the junction kept 6 bases outside the gene matches. CDR3 nucleotide sequence: TGTGCCAGCAGCGGACAGGGAAAAGGAGATACGCAGTATTTT. Its translation: CASSGQGKGDTQYF.

The chain joins TRBV7-9 to TRBJ1-4; D remains ambiguous. Germline V lookup: CDR1 SEHNR, CDR2 FQNEAQ (reference sequence). This CDR3 has 13 amino acids. V was pared by 5 bases and J by 4 bases, with 8 bases between. CDR3 nucleotide sequence: TGTGCCAGCAGCGTGACGGATAATGAAAAACTGTTTTTT. Translated, it gives CASSVTDNEKLFF.